These 9 T cell receptor beta chains came from one sample sequenced in a study of persistence of HIV-infected CD4 T cells (dated by TCRdb to 2020 to 2022). The treatment or condition label of this sample denotes: suppressive antiretroviral therapy. As a nonspecific positive control representing the CD4+ T cell repertoire, cells were stimulated with anti-CD3/anti-CD28 magnetic beads. CD4+ T cells that responded were sorted based on upregulation of both CD40 ligand and CD69. Their cognate antigens are unknown. The immunoSEQ hsTCRB assay version 4, run in survey mode, was used to sequence TCRbeta repertoires from genomic DNA. TCRdb stores this immuneACCESS table with in-frame sequences only. Part of the clones is absent; in the studies checked, under half of the shortfall reflects unresolved V genes, and no reason is known for the rest. Counted in this sample were fewer than 45,000 clones; 88% of them appeared once. 0.4% to 0.6% of the sample is in the top ten clones.

Sequencing was performed on CD4+ T cells sorted from PBMCs after roughly 18-hour stimulation, taken from a patient who received antiretroviral therapy. What the cell subset or site label conveys for this sample: CD40L+CD69+ CD4 T cells responding to anti-CD3/anti-CD28 beads, representing the overall repertoire. These TCRs come from an adult woman with HIV who was CMV-seropositive.

The genes are TRBV3-1 (or the pseudogene TRBV3-2) and TRBJ1-1; D is uncertain. This CDR3 contains 15 residues. The V and J ends lost 0 bases and 0 bases respectively, with 8 bases between them. Germline V lookup: CDR1 LGHDT, CDR2 YNNKEL (reference sequence). The DNA of the CDR3 is TGTGCCAGCAGCCAAGATTTGACCCTGAACACTGAAGCTTTCTTT. It is translated as CASSQDLTLNTEAFF.

This chain connects TRBV6-1 to TRBJ1-5, with 7 bases identical to TRBD1. Germline CDR1 is MNHNS and CDR2 is SASEGT. This CDR3 is 15 amino acids long. The trim removed 1 base at V and 7 bases at J, leaving 7 bases unmatched. CDR3: CASSEGSRGNQPQHF. The CDR3 bases are TGTGCCAGCAGTGAAGGATCCAGGGGGAACCAGCCCCAGCATTTT.

This clone showed up just once. DNA of the CDR3: TGTGCCAGCAGCCAAGTGCCCTTGGGGAATGAGCAGTTCTTC. Protein: CASSQVPLGNEQFF. This rearrangement joins TRBV3-1 (or the pseudogene TRBV3-2) to TRBJ2-1; the D is unclear. Looked up from germline, CDR1 is LGHDT and CDR2 is YNNKEL (reference sequence). The CDR3 is made up of 14 amino acids. Trimming stripped 1 base from V and 7 bases from J, with 11 bases between.

The chain uses TRBV9 and TRBJ1-1; 7 nucleotides line up with TRBD1. V lost 4 bases and J lost 5; bases outside the gene matches: 5. The length of the CDR3 is 13 residues. The V gene's germline CDR1 is SGDLS and CDR2 YYNGEE. The CDR3 sequence is CASSSRQGTEAFF. The CDR3 DNA follows: TGTGCCAGCAGCTCCCGACAGGGTACTGAAGCTTTCTTT.

In the case of this clone: The sample holds other DNA sequences that translate to the same CDR3. The V and J genes are TRBV30 and TRBJ1-3; D not certain. Trimming removed 4 bases at V and 3 bases at J, with 4 bases between. CDR1 GTSNPN and CDR2 SVGIG come from the germline V gene (reference sequence). The CDR3 extends over 11 amino acids. This CDR3 reads CAWMGGNTIYF. As DNA, the CDR3 is TGTGCCTGGATGGGTGGAAACACCATATATTTT.

V usage is TRBV28 and J usage is TRBJ1-5, with D uncertain. V was pared by 7 bases and J by 0 bases, with 13 bases between. The germline V gene has CDR1 MDHEN and CDR2 SYDVKM. The CDR3 is 15 residues long. CDR3 DNA sequence: TGTGCCAGCAAGACCGGCACCCTTAGCAATCAGCCCCAGCATTTT. This encodes CASKTGTLSNQPQHF.

The chain links TRBV12-3 or TRBV12-4 to TRBJ1-3; possibly TRBD1 for D (5 bases). Trimming removed 1 base at V and 11 bases at J, with 6 bases between. CDR3 size: 11 residues. In DNA, the CDR3 is TGTGCCAGCAGTTTAGGGGGCCCCATATATTTT. Its translation: CASSLGGPIYF.

This rearrangement joins TRBV7-3 to TRBJ2-6, with 8 bases identical to TRBD1. With 4 bases clipped from V and 1 base from J, the junction kept 9 bases outside the gene matches. This CDR3 is 18 amino acids long. Per the germline V gene, CDR1 is SGHTA and CDR2 is FQGTGA. CDR3 bases: TGTGCCAGCAGCTACCTCCGGAGACAGGGGTCTGGGGCCAACGTCCTGACTTTC. Encoded protein: CASSYLRRQGSGANVLTF.

This clone was picked up one time. The chain joins TRBV30 to TRBJ1-6, with D uncertain. Germline CDR1 GTSNPN, CDR2 SVGIG (reference sequence). Trimming left V 6 bases short and J 4 bases short, with 16 bases between. CDR3 size: 15 residues. The CDR3 DNA reads as TGTGCCTGCCCGTTTGGGAGCCCTTATAATTCACCCCTCCACTTT. Its protein product is CACPFGSPYNSPLHF.